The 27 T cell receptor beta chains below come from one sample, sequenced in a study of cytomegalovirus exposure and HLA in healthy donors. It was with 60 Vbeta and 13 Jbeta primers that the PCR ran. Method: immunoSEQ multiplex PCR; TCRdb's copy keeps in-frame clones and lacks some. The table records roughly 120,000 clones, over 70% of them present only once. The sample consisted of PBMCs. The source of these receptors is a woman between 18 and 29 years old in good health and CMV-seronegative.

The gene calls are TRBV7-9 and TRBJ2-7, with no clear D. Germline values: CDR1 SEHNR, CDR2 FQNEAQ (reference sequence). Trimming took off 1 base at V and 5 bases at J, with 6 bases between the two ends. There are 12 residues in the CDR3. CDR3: CASSLGQNEQYF. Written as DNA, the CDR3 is TGTGCCAGCAGCTTAGGTCAAAACGAGCAGTACTTC.

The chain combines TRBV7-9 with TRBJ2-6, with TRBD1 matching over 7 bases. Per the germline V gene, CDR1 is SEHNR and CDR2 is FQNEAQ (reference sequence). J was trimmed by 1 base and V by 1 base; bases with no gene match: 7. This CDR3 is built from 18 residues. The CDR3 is CASSLEGGVISGANVLTF. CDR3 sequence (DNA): TGTGCCAGCAGCTTAGAAGGGGGCGTCATATCTGGGGCCAACGTCCTGACTTTC.

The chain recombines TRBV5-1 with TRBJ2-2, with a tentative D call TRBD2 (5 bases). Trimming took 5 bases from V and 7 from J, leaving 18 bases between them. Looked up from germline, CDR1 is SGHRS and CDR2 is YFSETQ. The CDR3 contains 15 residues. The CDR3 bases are TGCGCCAGCAGAGCAGGAGGAAACAAAGACGGGGAGCTGTTTTTT. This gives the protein CASRAGGNKDGELFF.

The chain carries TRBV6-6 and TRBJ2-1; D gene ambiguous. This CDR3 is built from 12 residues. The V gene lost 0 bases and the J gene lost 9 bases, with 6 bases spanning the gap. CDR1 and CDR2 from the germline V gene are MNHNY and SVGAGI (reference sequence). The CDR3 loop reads CASSYSTSEQFF. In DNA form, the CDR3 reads TGTGCCAGCAGTTACTCTACAAGTGAGCAGTTCTTC.

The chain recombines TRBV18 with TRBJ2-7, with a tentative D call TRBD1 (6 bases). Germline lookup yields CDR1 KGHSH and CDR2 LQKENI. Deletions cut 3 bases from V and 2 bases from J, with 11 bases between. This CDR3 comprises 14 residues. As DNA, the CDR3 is TGTGCCAGCTCACCTTGGGACATCCCCTACGAGCAGTACTTC. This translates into CASSPWDIPYEQYF.

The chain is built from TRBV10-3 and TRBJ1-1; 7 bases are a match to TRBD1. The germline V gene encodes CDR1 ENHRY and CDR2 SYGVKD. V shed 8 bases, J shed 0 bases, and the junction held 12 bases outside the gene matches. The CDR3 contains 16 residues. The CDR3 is CAIAGGYRGMNTEAFF. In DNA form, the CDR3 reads TGTGCCATCGCCGGGGGCTACAGGGGAATGAACACTGAAGCTTTCTTT.

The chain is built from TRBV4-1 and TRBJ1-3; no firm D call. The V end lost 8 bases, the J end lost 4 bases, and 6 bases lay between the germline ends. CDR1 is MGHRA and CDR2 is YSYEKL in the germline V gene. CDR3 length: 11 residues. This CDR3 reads CASSQGNTIYF. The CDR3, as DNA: TGCGCCAGCTCCCAAGGAAACACCATATATTTT.

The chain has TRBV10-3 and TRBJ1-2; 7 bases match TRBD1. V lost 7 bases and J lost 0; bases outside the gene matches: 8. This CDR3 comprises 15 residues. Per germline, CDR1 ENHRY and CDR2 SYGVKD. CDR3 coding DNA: TGTGCCATCACTGATGACAGGGAAGCTAACTATGGCTACACCTTC. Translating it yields CAITDDREANYGYTF.

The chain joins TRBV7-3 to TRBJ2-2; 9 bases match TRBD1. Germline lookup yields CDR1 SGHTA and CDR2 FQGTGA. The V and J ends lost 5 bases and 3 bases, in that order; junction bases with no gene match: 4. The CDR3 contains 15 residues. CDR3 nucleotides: TGTGCCAGCAGCCGGGACAGGGCGGACACCGGGGAGCTGTTTTTT. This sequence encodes CASSRDRADTGELFF.

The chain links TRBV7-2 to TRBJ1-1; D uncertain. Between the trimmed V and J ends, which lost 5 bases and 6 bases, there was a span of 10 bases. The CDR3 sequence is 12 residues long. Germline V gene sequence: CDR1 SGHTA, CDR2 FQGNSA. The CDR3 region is CASSPGSAEAFF. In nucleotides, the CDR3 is TGTGCCAGCAGCCCCGGCAGCGCTGAAGCTTTCTTT. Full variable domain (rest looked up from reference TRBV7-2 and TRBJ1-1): GAGVSQSPSNKVTEKGKDVELRCDPISGHTALYWYRQSLGQGLEFLIYFQGNSAPDKSGLPSDRFSAERTGGSVSTLTIQRTQQEDSAVYLCASSPGSAEAFFGQGTRLTVV.

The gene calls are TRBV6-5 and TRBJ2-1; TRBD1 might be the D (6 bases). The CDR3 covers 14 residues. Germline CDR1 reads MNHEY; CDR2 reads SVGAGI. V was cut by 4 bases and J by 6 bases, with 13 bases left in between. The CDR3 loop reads CASSLQGFGNEQFF. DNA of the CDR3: TGTGCCAGCAGTTTGCAGGGGTTCGGCAATGAGCAGTTCTTC.

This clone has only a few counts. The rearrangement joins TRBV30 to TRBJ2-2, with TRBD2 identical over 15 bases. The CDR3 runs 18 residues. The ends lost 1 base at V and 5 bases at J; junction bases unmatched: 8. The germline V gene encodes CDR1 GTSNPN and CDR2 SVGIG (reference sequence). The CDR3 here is CAWSAGLAGGRGTGELFF. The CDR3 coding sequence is TGTGCCTGGAGTGCAGGACTAGCGGGGGGGCGGGGGACCGGGGAGCTGTTTTTT. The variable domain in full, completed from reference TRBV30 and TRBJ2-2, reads SQTIHQWPATLVQPVGSPLSLECTVEGTSNPNLYWYRQAAGRGLQLLFYSVGIGQISSEVPQNLSASRPQDRQFILSSKKLLLSDSGFYLCAWSAGLAGGRGTGELFFGEGSRLTVL.

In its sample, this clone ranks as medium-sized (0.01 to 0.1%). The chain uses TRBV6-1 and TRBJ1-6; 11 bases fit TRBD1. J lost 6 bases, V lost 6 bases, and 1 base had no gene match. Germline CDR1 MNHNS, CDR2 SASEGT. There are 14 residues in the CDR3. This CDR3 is CASRDRGLNSPLHF. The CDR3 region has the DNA TGTGCCAGCAGGGACAGGGGGCTTAATTCACCCCTCCACTTT.

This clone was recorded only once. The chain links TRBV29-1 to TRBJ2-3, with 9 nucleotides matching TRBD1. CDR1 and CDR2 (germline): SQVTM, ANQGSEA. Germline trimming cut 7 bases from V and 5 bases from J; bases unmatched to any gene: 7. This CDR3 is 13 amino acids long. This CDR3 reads CSAPDRGGDTQYF. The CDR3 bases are TGCAGCGCTCCGGACAGGGGAGGAGATACGCAGTATTTT.

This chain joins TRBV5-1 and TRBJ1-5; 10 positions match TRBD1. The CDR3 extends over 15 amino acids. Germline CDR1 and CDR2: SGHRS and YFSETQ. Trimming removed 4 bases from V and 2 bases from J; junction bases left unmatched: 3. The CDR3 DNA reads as TGCGCCAGCAGCCCCGGGACAGGGGGCAATCAGCCCCAGCATTTT. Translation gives CASSPGTGGNQPQHF. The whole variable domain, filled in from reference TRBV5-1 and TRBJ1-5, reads KAGVTQTPRYLIKTRGQQVTLSCSPISGHRSVSWYQQTPGQGLQFLFEYFSETQRNKGNFPGRFSGRQFSNSRSEMNVSTLELGDSALYLCASSPGTGGNQPQHFGDGTRLSIL.

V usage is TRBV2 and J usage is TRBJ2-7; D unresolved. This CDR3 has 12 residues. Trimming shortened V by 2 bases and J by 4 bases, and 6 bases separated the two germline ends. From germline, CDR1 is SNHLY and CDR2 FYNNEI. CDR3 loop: CASSESSYEQYF. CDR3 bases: TGTGCCAGCAGTGAAAGTAGTTACGAGCAGTACTTC.

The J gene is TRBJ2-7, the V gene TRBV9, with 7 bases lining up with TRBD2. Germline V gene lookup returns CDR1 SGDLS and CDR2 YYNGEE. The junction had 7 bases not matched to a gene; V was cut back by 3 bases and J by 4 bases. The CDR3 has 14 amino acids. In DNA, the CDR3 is TGTGCCAGCAGCGGCGGACTAGTAGGGTACGAGCAGTACTTC. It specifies CASSGGLVGYEQYF.

For the CDR3, the DNA is TGTGCCAGCAGTTACTATGGTCTAGCGGGGAGGAATGTGGAGACCCAGTACTTC. Its translation is CASSYYGLAGRNVETQYF. The chain links TRBV6-9 to TRBJ2-5, with TRBD2 identical over 9 bases. The CDR3 length is 18 residues. Germline CDR1 and CDR2: MNHGY and SVAAGI. Losses at the gene ends were 3 bases for V and 5 bases for J; bases not matched to a gene: 16.

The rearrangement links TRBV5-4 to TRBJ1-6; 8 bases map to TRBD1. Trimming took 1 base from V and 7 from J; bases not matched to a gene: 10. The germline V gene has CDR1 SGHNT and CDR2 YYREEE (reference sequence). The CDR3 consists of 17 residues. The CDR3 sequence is CASSLNMKTGVNSPLHF. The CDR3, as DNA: TGTGCCAGCAGCTTGAATATGAAGACAGGGGTAAATTCACCCCTCCACTTT.

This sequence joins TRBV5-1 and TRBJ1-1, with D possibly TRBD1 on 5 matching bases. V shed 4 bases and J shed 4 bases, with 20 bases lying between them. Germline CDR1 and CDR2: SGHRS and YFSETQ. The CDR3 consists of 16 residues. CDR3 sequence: CASSPVRRGGGTEAFF. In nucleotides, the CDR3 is TGCGCCAGCAGCCCGGTACGTAGGGGCGGTGGCACTGAAGCTTTCTTT. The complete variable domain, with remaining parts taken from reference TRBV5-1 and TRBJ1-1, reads KAGVTQTPRYLIKTRGQQVTLSCSPISGHRSVSWYQQTPGQGLQFLFEYFSETQRNKGNFPGRFSGRQFSNSRSEMNVSTLELGDSALYLCASSPVRRGGGTEAFFGQGTRLTVV.

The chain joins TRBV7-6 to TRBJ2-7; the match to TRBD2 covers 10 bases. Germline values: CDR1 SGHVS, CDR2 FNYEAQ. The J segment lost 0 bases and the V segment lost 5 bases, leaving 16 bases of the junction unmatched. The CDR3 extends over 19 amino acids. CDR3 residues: CASSPWPTSGEESSYEQYF. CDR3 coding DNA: TGTGCCAGCAGCCCGTGGCCCACTAGCGGGGAGGAGAGCTCCTACGAGCAGTACTTC.

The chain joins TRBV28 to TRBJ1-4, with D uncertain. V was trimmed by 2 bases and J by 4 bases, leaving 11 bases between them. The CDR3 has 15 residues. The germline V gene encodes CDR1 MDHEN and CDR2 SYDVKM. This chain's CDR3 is CASSLGGSYNEKLFF. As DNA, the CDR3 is TGTGCCAGCAGTTTAGGAGGTAGCTATAATGAAAAACTGTTTTTT.

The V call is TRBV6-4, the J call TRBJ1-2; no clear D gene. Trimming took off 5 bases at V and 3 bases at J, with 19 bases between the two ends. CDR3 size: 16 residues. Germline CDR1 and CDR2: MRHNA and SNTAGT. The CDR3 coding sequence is TGTGCCAGCAGTCCTTCGGCGGGCGTGTTTTACTATGGCTACACCTTC. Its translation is CASSPSAGVFYYGYTF.

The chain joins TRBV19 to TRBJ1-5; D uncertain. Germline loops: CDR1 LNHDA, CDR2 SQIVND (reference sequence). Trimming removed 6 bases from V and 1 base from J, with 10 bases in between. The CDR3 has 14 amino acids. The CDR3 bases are TGTGCCAGTAGCCGAACAGCCAGCAATCAGCCCCAGCATTTT. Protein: CASSRTASNQPQHF.

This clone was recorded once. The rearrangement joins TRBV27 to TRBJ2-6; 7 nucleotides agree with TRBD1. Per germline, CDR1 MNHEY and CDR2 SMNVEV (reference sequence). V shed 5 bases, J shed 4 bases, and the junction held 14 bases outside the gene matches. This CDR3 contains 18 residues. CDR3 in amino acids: CASSLKTGLIAGANVLTF. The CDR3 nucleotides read TGTGCCAGCAGTCTAAAGACAGGGTTAATTGCGGGGGCCAACGTCCTGACTTTC.

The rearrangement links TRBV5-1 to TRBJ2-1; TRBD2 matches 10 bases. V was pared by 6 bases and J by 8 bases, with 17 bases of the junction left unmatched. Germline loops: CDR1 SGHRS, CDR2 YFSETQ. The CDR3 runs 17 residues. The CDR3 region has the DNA TGCGCCAGCACTAAAACCCGCGGAGGAGCGGGGGGGGATGAGCAGTTCTTC. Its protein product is CASTKTRGGAGGDEQFF.

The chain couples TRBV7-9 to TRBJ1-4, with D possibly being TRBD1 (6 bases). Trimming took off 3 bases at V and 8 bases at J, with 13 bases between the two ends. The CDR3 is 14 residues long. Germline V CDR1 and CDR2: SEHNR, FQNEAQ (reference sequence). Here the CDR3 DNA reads TGTGCCAGCAGCTTTTTCAGGGGCGAAGAAAAACTGTTTTTT. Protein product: CASSFFRGEEKLFF.